Listed here are 17 T cell receptor beta chains from one sample, sequenced in a study of blood T cell repertoires in COVID-19. Clones were sequenced by immunoSEQ multiplex PCR, and TCRdb holds only the in-frame ones, with some missing. Altogether 150,000 or so clones are present, 60% to 85% being singletons, with the ten largest covering 4.5%. Material for sequencing was peripheral blood. These receptors originate from a woman older than 75 with active or convalescent COVID-19.

This clone was detected a few times. The chain uses TRBV6-5 and TRBJ2-5, with D possibly being TRBD1 (5 bases). Per germline, CDR1 MNHEY and CDR2 SVGAGI. CDR3 length: 12 residues. V lost 6 bases, J lost 4 bases, and 9 bases lay in between. In DNA, the CDR3 is TGTGCCAGCAGAGGGGTGAGAGAGACCCAGTACTTC. It yields the protein CASRGVRETQYF.

The V gene is TRBV23-1, the J gene TRBJ2-1, with D maybe TRBD1 (6 bases). TRBV23-1 is identified as an open reading frame with a role that is uncertain. This CDR3 spans 15 amino acids. Trimming removed 1 base from V and 11 bases from J, with 18 bases in between. The CDR3 is CASSQLKDSSPQQFF. CDR3 DNA: TGCGCCAGCAGTCAATTGAAGGACAGTTCACCTCAGCAGTTCTTC.

This rearrangement joins TRBV20-1 to TRBJ2-5, with D hard to call. Germline V CDR1 and CDR2: DFQATT, SNEGSKA (reference sequence). This CDR3 comprises 11 residues. Trimming pared 1 base from V and 5 bases from J, leaving 5 bases between. The CDR3 reads CSARARETQYF. The CDR3, as DNA: TGCAGTGCTAGAGCACGGGAGACCCAGTACTTC.

The rearrangement joins TRBV20-1 to TRBJ2-2, with D maybe TRBD2 (6 bases). V gave up 3 bases and J gave up 1 base, with 12 bases separating them. CDR1 is DFQATT and CDR2 is SNEGSKA in the germline V gene (reference sequence). The length of the CDR3 is 15 residues. CDR3 sequence: CSASQGGVNTGELFF. The CDR3 coding sequence is TGCAGTGCTAGTCAGGGCGGGGTGAACACCGGGGAGCTGTTTTTT.

This clone has a handful of counts. The V call is TRBV5-1, the J call TRBJ1-2; D might be TRBD1 (5 bases). The CDR3 sequence is 15 residues long. With 0 bases removed from V and 4 bases from J, the gap between germline ends came to 13 bases. The germline V gene encodes CDR1 SGHRS and CDR2 YFSETQ. DNA for the CDR3: TGCGCCAGCAGCTTGGAGGCTGGGGCTGGCTATGGCTACACCTTC. It yields the protein CASSLEAGAGYGYTF. Supplemented by reference TRBV5-1 and TRBJ1-2, the full variable domain reads KAGVTQTPRYLIKTRGQQVTLSCSPISGHRSVSWYQQTPGQGLQFLFEYFSETQRNKGNFPGRFSGRQFSNSRSEMNVSTLELGDSALYLCASSLEAGAGYGYTFGSGTRLTVV.

The genes are TRBV5-1 and TRBJ2-7, with D perhaps TRBD1 (5 bases). Trimming removed 1 base from V and 0 bases from J, with 8 bases in between. From germline, CDR1 is SGHRS and CDR2 YFSETQ. The CDR3 covers 14 residues. In nucleotides, the CDR3 is TGCGCCAGCAGCTTGCCAGGGAACTCCTACGAGCAGTACTTC. The encoded protein is CASSLPGNSYEQYF.

This clone showed up just once. The chain carries TRBV12-3 or TRBV12-4 and TRBJ2-7, with 10 positions matching TRBD1. After removal of 10 bases from V and 3 bases from J, the junction contained 6 bases not matched to a gene. CDR3 size: 13 residues. The CDR3 bases are TGTGCCACCCTTGGGACAGGGGACTACGAGCAGTACTTC. It codes for CATLGTGDYEQYF.

This chain joins TRBV7-3 and TRBJ2-2; D is unresolved. V was clipped by 5 bases and J by 1 base, with 5 bases between them. There are 13 residues in the CDR3. Germline CDR1 and CDR2: SGHTA and FQGTGA. DNA of the CDR3: TGTGCCAGCAGCCCCCAGAACACCGGGGAGCTGTTTTTT. Protein product: CASSPQNTGELFF.

The rearrangement uses TRBV6-2 or TRBV6-3 and TRBJ1-3; 9 bases map to TRBD1. Germline lookup yields CDR1 MNHEY and CDR2 SVGEGT. With V trimmed by 6 bases and J by 2 bases, 5 bases remained unmatched. This CDR3 has 15 amino acids. As DNA, the CDR3 is TGTGCCAGCAGCAAACAGGGGGCGCCTGGAAACACCATATATTTT. Translation gives CASSKQGAPGNTIYF.

V is TRBV19 and J is TRBJ2-3; TRBD1 matches at 8 bases. The CDR3 is 16 residues long. Per the germline V gene, CDR1 is LNHDA and CDR2 is SQIVND (reference sequence). Unmatched junction bases numbered 10, after V lost 6 bases and J lost 2 bases. As DNA, the CDR3 is TGTGCCAGTAGAAGAAGACAGGGGCGAGACACAGATACGCAGTATTTT. This encodes CASRRRQGRDTDTQYF.

CDR3 nucleotide sequence: TGTGCCAGCAGTGCACCTAAGCGGGATACGCAGTATTTT. Encoded protein: CASSAPKRDTQYF. This chain joins TRBV6-6 and TRBJ2-3; the D gene is possibly TRBD2 (5 bases). The V end was cut by 5 bases, the J end by 6 bases, with 12 bases between. Germline lookup yields CDR1 MNHNY and CDR2 SVGAGI (reference sequence). This CDR3 has 13 amino acids.

The rearrangement links TRBV25-1 to TRBJ1-1; the D is unclear. V was trimmed by 6 bases and J by 1 base, leaving 18 bases between them. The germline CDR1 and CDR2 sequences are MGHDK and SYGVNS. The CDR3 contains 16 residues. The CDR3, as DNA: TGTGCCAGCAGCCCTGCAGGATCCTGGAAGAACACTGAAGCTTTCTTT. This encodes CASSPAGSWKNTEAFF.

This chain links TRBV18 with TRBJ2-1; 7 bases line up with TRBD1. V lost 3 bases and J lost 6; bases outside the gene matches: 5. The CDR3 has 14 amino acids. Germline V gives CDR1 KGHSH, CDR2 LQKENI. The CDR3 nucleotides read TGTGCCAGCTCACCTCCGGGACAGCGCAATGAGCAGTTCTTC. Its translation: CASSPPGQRNEQFF.

This chain's CDR3 is CASTPRTLLSEQYF. DNA for the CDR3: TGTGCCAGCACCCCCCGGACTCTACTCAGCGAGCAGTACTTC. The rearrangement links TRBV21-1 to TRBJ2-7; the table's D call, TRBD2, has no DNA check behind it. TRBV21-1 constitutes a pseudogene. This CDR3 has 14 amino acids.

This clone has a handful of counts. The chain uses TRBV7-8 and TRBJ1-2; no clear D gene. The CDR3 is 20 amino acids. Germline CDR1 SGHVS, CDR2 FQNEAQ. V dropped 3 bases and J dropped 5 bases, with 31 bases sitting between them. The CDR3 loop reads CASSFRYFRLRQPEPYGYTF. CDR3 coding DNA: TGTGCCAGCAGCTTCAGGTACTTCCGTTTACGCCAGCCTGAGCCTTATGGCTACACCTTC.

In its sample, this clone was seen once. The V gene is TRBV7-2, the J gene TRBJ1-6; D gene unclear. The V end was cut by 6 bases, the J end by 11 bases, with 14 bases between. The CDR3 spans 13 residues. In germline, CDR1 is SGHTA, CDR2 FQGNSA. This CDR3 is CASSPSPTTPLHF. DNA for the CDR3: TGTGCCAGCAGTCCGTCCCCTACGACACCCCTCCACTTT.

The gene calls are TRBV7-2 and TRBJ1-1; D is perhaps TRBD1 (5 bases). Per germline, CDR1 SGHTA and CDR2 FQGNSA. Trimming stripped 5 bases from V and 4 bases from J, with 17 bases between. The CDR3 loop spans 15 amino acids. The CDR3 region is CASSPRAGGSTEAFF. CDR3 DNA: TGTGCCAGCAGCCCCAGAGCTGGGGGGAGCACTGAAGCTTTCTTT.